These 6 T cell receptor beta chains originate from one sample sequenced in a study of PD-1 blockade in classical Hodgkin lymphoma. Assay: immunoSEQ multiplex PCR; the TCRdb copy retains only in-frame clones and omits some. The repertoire includes around 18,000 clones, around 79% of them detected once, and around 2.3% sits in the top ten. Regarding time point: cycle 4 day 1 (C4D1), after around six weeks of nivolumab. Every patient experienced relapse after autologous stem cell transplantation, and brentuximab vedotin exposure varied. It was by magnetic negative selection that CD4+ T cells were purified from thawed PBMCs. The sample here was CD4+ T cells from blood, taken before the fourth cycle of nivolumab. These receptors came from a human donor with classical Hodgkin lymphoma.

CDR3: CASSERSGGPQHF. The CDR3 DNA sequence: TGTGCCAGCAGTGAGCGGAGTGGTGGGCCCCAGCATTTT. The V call is TRBV6-1, the J call TRBJ1-5; D remains unclear. This CDR3 has 13 residues. Between the trimmed V and J ends, which lost 3 bases and 9 bases, there was a span of 12 bases. Germline V gives CDR1 MNHNS, CDR2 SASEGT.

This clone has a handful of counts. The chain recombines TRBV6-5 with TRBJ2-3, with no clear D. V shed 2 bases and J shed 6 bases, with 12 bases lying between them. Germline V gene sequence: CDR1 MNHEY, CDR2 SVGAGI. This CDR3 region has 14 residues. The CDR3 here is CASSYRKGADTQYF. As DNA, the CDR3 is TGTGCCAGCAGTTACAGGAAGGGCGCGGATACGCAGTATTTT.

This clone turned up a few times. The chain uses TRBV5-1 and TRBJ1-2; 11 bases align to TRBD1. The CDR3 length is 17 residues. Germline trimming cut 0 bases from V and 7 bases from J; bases unmatched to any gene: 11. The germline V gene has CDR1 SGHRS and CDR2 YFSETQ. Here the CDR3 reads CASSLEIPGQGGGGYTF. CDR3 nucleotides: TGCGCCAGCAGCTTGGAGATACCGGGACAGGGGGGAGGTGGCTACACCTTC.

The gene calls are TRBV30 and TRBJ2-3, with 9 bases matching TRBD2. Germline V lookup: CDR1 GTSNPN, CDR2 SVGIG (reference sequence). This CDR3 has 15 amino acids. V trimming: 2 bases; J trimming: 3 bases; junction bases outside the gene matches: 6. The CDR3 region is CAWSSRGRGTDTQYF. In DNA form, the CDR3 reads TGTGCCTGGAGTTCCCGCGGGAGGGGAACAGATACGCAGTATTTT.

The chain joins TRBV7-2 to TRBJ2-5; TRBD2 matches at 9 bases. The length of the CDR3 is 14 residues. With V trimmed by 5 bases and J by 5 bases, 6 bases remained unmatched. Germline V gene data show CDR1 as SGHTA and CDR2 as FQGNSA. CDR3 DNA: TGTGCCAGCAGCCGGATAGCGGGAGCCGAGACCCAGTACTTC. Encoded protein: CASSRIAGAETQYF. Using reference TRBV7-2 and TRBJ2-5 for the parts outside the CDR3, the full variable domain is GAGVSQSPSNKVTEKGKDVELRCDPISGHTALYWYRQSLGQGLEFLIYFQGNSAPDKSGLPSDRFSAERTGGSVSTLTIQRTQQEDSAVYLCASSRIAGAETQYFGPGTRLLVL.

This clone was detected once. The rearrangement joins TRBV5-1 to TRBJ2-5; D not certain. This CDR3 spans 14 amino acids. Trimming removed 1 base at V and 8 bases at J, with 15 bases between. Looked up from germline, CDR1 is SGHRS and CDR2 is YFSETQ. As DNA, the CDR3 is TGCGCCAGCAGCTTGAGGACCGGGCAAGTAACCCAGTACTTC. Translating gives CASSLRTGQVTQYF. Together with reference TRBV5-1 and TRBJ2-5, the CDR3 gives the full variable domain: KAGVTQTPRYLIKTRGQQVTLSCSPISGHRSVSWYQQTPGQGLQFLFEYFSETQRNKGNFPGRFSGRQFSNSRSEMNVSTLELGDSALYLCASSLRTGQVTQYFGPGTRLLVL.